This T cell receptor beta chain derives from a study of cytomegalovirus exposure and HLA in healthy donors. Study-wide results and limits: In a later analysis, at a false discovery rate of 0.05, about 16,000 TCR beta sequences matched HLA alleles.

The germline V and J ends were trimmed by 3 bases and 1 base, with 9 bases remaining between them. The germline gives CDR1 PRHDT, CDR2 FYEKMQ (reference sequence). The CDR3 runs 15 residues. About this clone itself: As yet, its antigen is unknown.

It was with 60 Vbeta and 13 Jbeta primers that the PCR ran. Using immunoSEQ multiplex PCR, the repertoire was profiled, and TCRdb retains in-frame clones only, with some absent. The data contain a few hundred thousand clones, about 90% of them singletons. This chain joins TRBV13 and TRBJ2-2; unclear D gene. This clonotype was sampled from a woman younger than 35 in good health and CMV-seronegative. The source material was PBMCs. CDR3 sequence: CASSFGTLNTGELFF. In DNA form, the CDR3 reads TGTGCCAGCAGCTTCGGTACTTTGAACACCGGGGAGCTGTTTTTT.